Below, 25 T cell receptor beta chains from the same sample are listed, as sequenced in a study of T-cell reconstitution after alpha-beta-depleted transplantation in children. The library targeted TCRbeta and was prepared with unique molecular identifiers. TCRdb re-called the PCR reads through MiXCR, storing one row per CDR3 protein. The profile covers 450,000 to 600,000 distinct CDR3 sequences, with 32% appearing a single time and around 2.3% taken by the ten largest. Here the sequenced sample was PBMCs from the stem cell graft donor, taken from the stem cell graft. These TCRs come from a human donor who donated a stem cell graft to a child with aplastic anemia.

This clonotype was picked up a small number of times. The V call is TRBV12-3 or TRBV12-4, the J call TRBJ1-2; D is perhaps TRBD1 (5 bases). The CDR3 is made up of 13 amino acids. V was clipped by 4 bases and J by 8 bases, with 14 bases between them. The CDR3 region is CASSSGQSSGYTF. As DNA, the CDR3 is TGTGCCAGCAGTTCCGGACAATCCAGCGGCTACACCTTC.

The chain links TRBV12-3 or TRBV12-4 to TRBJ1-6, with 9 bases aligning to TRBD1. This CDR3 spans 14 amino acids. V dropped 6 bases and J dropped 8; count of bases not matched to a gene: 5. The CDR3 sequence is CASSPGQGHSPLHF. In nucleotides, the CDR3 is TGTGCCAGCAGCCCCGGACAGGGGCATTCACCCCTCCACTTT.

V and J are TRBV6-5 and TRBJ1-3; a weak D match, TRBD1 (5 bases). Trimming took off 7 bases at V and 7 bases at J, with 23 bases between the two ends. From germline, CDR1 is MNHEY and CDR2 SVGAGI. This CDR3 comprises 16 residues. DNA of the CDR3: TGTGCCAGCACCAAGCCCCGGGACCGGGTTAGGAACACCATATATTTT. It translates to CASTKPRDRVRNTIYF.

The J gene is TRBJ2-1, the V gene TRBV5-5; possibly TRBD1 for D (5 bases). The CDR3 is 12 amino acids. The V end lost 4 bases, the J end lost 10 bases, and 12 bases lay between the germline ends. Germline CDR1 and CDR2: SGHKS and YYEKEE (reference sequence). The CDR3 region is CASSLQAQEQFF. The CDR3 nucleotides are TGTGCCAGCAGCCTACAGGCGCAGGAGCAGTTCTTC.

This clonotype was picked up a small number of times. The chain uses TRBV30 and TRBJ2-7; D perhaps matches TRBD1 (6 bases). The CDR3 totals 15 residues. Looked up from germline, CDR1 is GTSNPN and CDR2 is SVGIG (reference sequence). V lost 0 bases to trimming and J lost 2 bases, with 14 bases between them. The CDR3 nucleotides read TGTGCCTGGAGTGTTAGCCAGGGGTCCGCCTACGAGCAGTACGTC. Translated: CAWSVSQGSAYEQYV.

The V call is TRBV12-3 or TRBV12-4, the J call TRBJ2-5, with 9 nucleotides matching TRBD2. The CDR3 is 16 residues long. Trimming removed 3 bases from V and 1 base from J; junction bases left unmatched: 6. The CDR3 is CASSFGGRGVQETQYF. CDR3 sequence (DNA): TGTGCCAGCAGTTTCGGCGGGAGGGGGGTCCAAGAGACCCAGTACTTC.

This clonotype has just a few counts. This chain links TRBV13 with TRBJ1-6; no clear D gene. This CDR3 has 15 residues. V lost 2 bases and J lost 9, with 14 bases in between. Germline V gene sequence: CDR1 PRHDT, CDR2 FYEKMQ (reference sequence). The chain's CDR3 is CASSLSNGWASPLHF. The CDR3 DNA reads as TGTGCCAGCAGCTTATCCAACGGGTGGGCTTCACCCCTCCACTTT.

The table lists this clonotype with a few counts. V is TRBV24-1 and J is TRBJ1-1, with 7 bases identical to TRBD1. V trimming: 4 bases; J trimming: 1 base; junction bases outside the gene matches: 5. This CDR3 comprises 15 residues. Germline V CDR1 and CDR2: KGHDR, SFDVKD. Written as DNA, the CDR3 is TGTGCCACCAGTGAGTCCGGGACAGAGAACACTGAAGCTTTCTTT. Its translation is CATSESGTENTEAFF.

This chain uses TRBV24-1 with TRBJ1-2, with TRBD1 matching over 7 bases. Germline values: CDR1 KGHDR, CDR2 SFDVKD. V was clipped by 3 bases and J by 4 bases; unmatched bases: 10. This CDR3 has 16 residues. The CDR3 nucleotides read TGTGCCACCAGTGATGGAGGGGGCGGCAGTCCCTATGGCTACACCTTC. The encoded protein is CATSDGGGGSPYGYTF.

This clonotype was counted a few times. This rearrangement joins TRBV5-1 to TRBJ1-2; TRBD1 agrees at 8 bases. Looked up from germline, CDR1 is SGHRS and CDR2 is YFSETQ. Trimming removed 5 bases from V and 4 bases from J; junction bases left unmatched: 10. CDR3 size: 15 residues. Here the CDR3 reads CASRPGGQGIYGYTF. The CDR3 DNA reads as TGCGCCAGCAGACCCGGAGGACAGGGAATCTATGGCTACACCTTC.

This sequence joins TRBV19 and TRBJ1-1; 9 bases are shared with TRBD1. Germline values: CDR1 LNHDA, CDR2 SQIVND (reference sequence). There are 15 residues in the CDR3. The V segment lost 5 bases and the J segment 5 bases; nucleotides outside the gene matches: 9. CDR3 in amino acids: CASSPGQGRGTEAFF. CDR3 sequence (DNA): TGTGCCAGTAGTCCAGGACAGGGGAGAGGTACTGAAGCTTTCTTT. Filled out from reference TRBV19 and TRBJ1-1, the complete variable domain reads DGGITQSPKYLFRKEGQNVTLSCEQNLNHDAMYWYRQDPGQGLRLIYYSQIVNDFQKGDIAEGYSVSREKKESFPLTVTSAQKNPTAFYLCASSPGQGRGTEAFFGQGTRLTVV.

The CDR3 loop is CASSLNAGTDPRETQYF. The DNA of the CDR3 is TGTGCCAGCTCACTGAACGCCGGGACCGACCCTAGGGAGACCCAGTACTTC. The chain is built from TRBV18 and TRBJ2-5; D possibly matches TRBD1 or TRBD2 (5 bases each). Trimming removed 4 bases at V and 5 bases at J, with 23 bases between. Germline CDR1 KGHSH, CDR2 LQKENI. CDR3 length equals 17 residues. Using reference TRBV18 and TRBJ2-5 for the parts outside the CDR3, the full variable domain is NAGVMQNPRHLVRRRGQEARLRCSPMKGHSHVYWYRQLPEEGLKFMVYLQKENIIDESGMPKERFSAEFPKEGPSILRIQQVVRGDSAAYFCASSLNAGTDPRETQYFGPGTRLLVL.

J is TRBJ1-5 and V is TRBV5-4; the match to TRBD1 covers 11 bases. The CDR3 runs 17 residues. J gave up 5 bases and V 3 bases, and 10 bases lay outside the gene matches. The germline V gene encodes CDR1 SGHNT and CDR2 YYREEE (reference sequence). The CDR3 protein is CASSWTGTGGVDQPQHF. CDR3 DNA: TGTGCCAGCAGCTGGACCGGGACAGGGGGAGTGGATCAGCCCCAGCATTTT.

This clonotype was detected a few times. The chain combines TRBV27 with TRBJ2-5; 11 nucleotides line up with TRBD1. V was clipped by 6 bases and J by 4 bases; unmatched bases: 7. The germline V gene encodes CDR1 MNHEY and CDR2 SMNVEV (reference sequence). CDR3 length equals 15 residues. The CDR3 coding sequence is TGTGCCAGCAGCCCAGGACAGGGGGCTCGAGAGACCCAGTACTTC. Residues: CASSPGQGARETQYF.

This clonotype was detected only once. This sequence joins TRBV3-1 and TRBJ1-3; unclear D gene. Trimming took 8 bases from V and 2 from J, leaving 7 bases between them. CDR1 is LGHDT, CDR2 YNNKEL, per germline (reference sequence). The CDR3 has 12 residues. The CDR3 protein is CASQLTGNTIYF. In DNA form, the CDR3 reads TGTGCCAGCCAGCTCACTGGAAACACCATATATTTT.

This sequence joins TRBV10-3 and TRBJ1-2; 7 bases map to TRBD1. The CDR3 covers 16 residues. CDR1 ENHRY and CDR2 SYGVKD come from the germline V gene. Losses at the gene ends were 6 bases for V and 4 bases for J; bases not matched to a gene: 14. This chain's CDR3 is CAISSTVSGGFYGYTF. In nucleotides, the CDR3 is TGTGCCATCAGCTCTACGGTGTCAGGGGGTTTCTATGGCTACACCTTC.

V usage is TRBV6-4 and J usage is TRBJ2-6; TRBD1 agrees at 8 bases. The ends lost 4 bases at V and 0 bases at J; junction bases unmatched: 5. The CDR3 loop spans 17 amino acids. The germline V gene has CDR1 MRHNA and CDR2 SNTAGT. The CDR3: CASSGGTGGSGANVLTF. The DNA of the CDR3 is TGTGCCAGCAGTGGCGGGACAGGAGGCTCTGGGGCCAACGTCCTGACTTTC.

The chain recombines TRBV15 with TRBJ2-4; D is ambiguous. The germline V gene encodes CDR1 LNHNV and CDR2 YYDKDF (reference sequence). V gave up 0 bases and J gave up 9 bases, with 18 bases separating them. This CDR3 contains 16 residues. CDR3 coding DNA: TGTGCCACCAGCAGAGATTTCGGGCAGCGTAGATCCATTCAGTACTTC. Its translation is CATSRDFGQRRSIQYF.

This clonotype came up a few times. This chain links TRBV5-5 with TRBJ2-7; 9 positions agree with TRBD1. Germline CDR1 SGHKS, CDR2 YYEKEE (reference sequence). Trimming cost V 2 bases and J 3 bases; bases outside gene matches: 3. The CDR3 sequence is 14 residues long. CDR3 DNA sequence: TGTGCCAGCAGCTTTCCGGGACAGGGCTACGAGCAGTACGTC. Translation: CASSFPGQGYEQYV.

The chain's CDR3 is CATSREKSYSNQPQHF. In DNA, the CDR3 is TGTGCCACCAGCAGAGAGAAGAGTTATAGCAATCAGCCCCAGCATTTT. The chain carries TRBV15 and TRBJ1-5; D not certain. CDR3 length: 16 amino acids. The germline V gene encodes CDR1 LNHNV and CDR2 YYDKDF (reference sequence). Trimming took 0 bases from V and 0 from J, leaving 9 bases between them.

This clonotype was recorded at least ten times. The chain joins TRBV29-1 to TRBJ2-1; 13 nucleotides line up with TRBD2. J was trimmed by 9 bases and V by 7 bases; bases with no gene match: 6. This CDR3 comprises 13 residues. CDR1 and CDR2 from the germline V gene are SQVTM and ANQGSEA. The CDR3, as DNA: TGCAGCGCCGAGGGACTAGCGGGAAGTGAGCAGTTCTTC. Translation gives CSAEGLAGSEQFF.

This clonotype turned up a few times. The rearrangement uses TRBV30 and TRBJ2-4, with TRBD1 identical over 7 bases. Germline V gene sequence: CDR1 GTSNPN, CDR2 SVGIG (reference sequence). This CDR3 spans 15 amino acids. V lost 5 bases to trimming and J lost 2 bases; unmatched junction nucleotides: 9. The CDR3, as DNA: TGTGCCTGGGCCTCAGGGGGTTTTACCAAAAACATTCAGTACTTC. Amino acid sequence: CAWASGGFTKNIQYF.

This clonotype was recorded a few times. CDR3 nucleotide sequence: TGTGCCTGGAGTATCCAGAGGGTATATGGCTACACCTTC. Its translation is CAWSIQRVYGYTF. The chain has TRBV30 and TRBJ1-2; no firm D call. V lost 2 bases and J 5 bases, leaving 12 bases between the germline ends. Germline V gives CDR1 GTSNPN, CDR2 SVGIG (reference sequence). This CDR3 comprises 13 residues.

The J gene is TRBJ2-7, the V gene TRBV28, with 10 bases identical to TRBD1. V shed 2 bases, J shed 2 bases, and the junction held 6 bases outside the gene matches. The CDR3 sequence is 16 residues long. CDR1 MDHEN and CDR2 SYDVKM come from the germline V gene. The CDR3 nucleotides read TGTGCCAGCAGTTTAGCTGGGACAGGGGACCCCTACGAGCAGTACGTC. It encodes CASSLAGTGDPYEQYV.

This clonotype was counted a few times. V is TRBV20-1 and J is TRBJ2-3; 15 bases match TRBD2. This CDR3 has 15 residues. Unmatched junction bases numbered 8, after V lost 6 bases and J lost 7 bases. Per the germline V gene, CDR1 is DFQATT and CDR2 is SNEGSKA (reference sequence). CDR3 sequence reads: CSATGLAGGLNTQYF. CDR3 DNA: TGCAGTGCGACCGGACTAGCGGGAGGGCTTAATACGCAGTATTTT.